This record covers a single T cell receptor (beta chain). Here immunoSEQ multiplex PCR was the method, and the copy in TCRdb shows in-frame clones only, minus some. The sample yields approximately 110,000 clones, 75% to 90% seen once. The data are from a study of T cell responses to AZD1222 COVID-19 vaccine. Germline V gene lookup returns CDR1 SGHRS and CDR2 YFSETQ. This CDR3 contains 15 residues. The V gene lost 5 bases and the J gene lost 6 bases, with 19 bases spanning the gap. Pooling covered second doses at about 4 or about 12 weeks. The V gene is TRBV5-1, the J gene TRBJ2-3, with D perhaps matching TRBD2 (6 bases). Sequencing used peripheral blood, obtained 28 days after the second AZD1222 dose. This sequence originates from an adult who received the AZD1222 COVID-19 vaccine. CDR3 nucleotides: TGCGCCAGCAGTCCGGGGGTAGGGTTCAAGGATACGCAGTATTTT. The encoded protein is CASSPGVGFKDTQYF. The complete variable domain, with remaining parts taken from reference TRBV5-1 and TRBJ2-3, reads KAGVTQTPRYLIKTRGQQVTLSCSPISGHRSVSWYQQTPGQGLQFLFEYFSETQRNKGNFPGRFSGRQFSNSRSEMNVSTLELGDSALYLCASSPGVGFKDTQYFGPGTRLTVL.